These 4 T cell receptor beta chains share one sample of origin, sequenced in a study of T cell responses to AZD1222 COVID-19 vaccine. Assay used: immunoSEQ multiplex PCR; TCRdb lists only in-frame clones, some missing. There are roughly 150,000 clones in the sample; around 92% occur only once, and around 1.5% lies in the top ten. The starting material was peripheral blood, obtained on day 0 of AZD1222 vaccination. The receptors stem from an adult in good health.

This clone was seen only once. The chain has TRBV5-1 and TRBJ2-1; D call uncertain. V was shortened by 4 bases and J by 6 bases, with 14 bases between the two germline ends. The CDR3 length is 14 residues. Per the germline V gene, CDR1 is SGHRS and CDR2 is YFSETQ. This CDR3 reads CASSLDIYSNEQFF. CDR3 nucleotide sequence: TGCGCCAGCAGCCTAGACATTTATAGCAATGAGCAGTTCTTC.

This chain uses TRBV29-1 with TRBJ1-1; weak D call: TRBD1 (5 bases). V was clipped by 7 bases and J by 0 bases, with 12 bases between them. CDR1 is SQVTM and CDR2 is ANQGSEA in the germline V gene. The CDR3 length is 13 residues. In DNA form, the CDR3 reads TGCAGCGCTACGACAGATATGAACACTGAAGCTTTCTTT. This sequence encodes CSATTDMNTEAFF. Full variable domain (missing parts from reference TRBV29-1 and TRBJ1-1): SAVISQKPSRDICQRGTSLTIQCQVDSQVTMMFWYRQQPGQSLTLIATANQGSEATYESGFVIDKFPISRPNLTFSTLTVSNMSPEDSSIYLCSATTDMNTEAFFGQGTRLTVV.

This clone has a handful of counts. This rearrangement joins TRBV7-6 to TRBJ2-7, with 9 bases identical to TRBD1. The V segment lost 1 base and the J segment 1 base; nucleotides outside the gene matches: 8. Germline-derived CDR1 and CDR2 are SGHVS and FNYEAQ. This CDR3 is built from 17 residues. The CDR3 region is CASSLEPGTGKSYEQYF. As DNA, the CDR3 is TGTGCCAGCAGCTTAGAACCTGGGACAGGGAAGTCCTACGAGCAGTACTTC.

The chain is built from TRBV5-1 and TRBJ1-4, with 8 bases aligning to TRBD1. Trimming at V came to 4 bases and at J to 8 bases, leaving 7 bases not matched to a gene. The CDR3 consists of 14 residues. Germline CDR1 is SGHRS and CDR2 is YFSETQ. CDR3 coding DNA: TGCGCCAGCAGCCCTCGACAGGGGTGGGAAAAACTGTTTTTT. It specifies CASSPRQGWEKLFF. Based on the CDR3 plus reference TRBV5-1 and TRBJ1-4, the full variable domain is KAGVTQTPRYLIKTRGQQVTLSCSPISGHRSVSWYQQTPGQGLQFLFEYFSETQRNKGNFPGRFSGRQFSNSRSEMNVSTLELGDSALYLCASSPRQGWEKLFFGSGTQLSVL.